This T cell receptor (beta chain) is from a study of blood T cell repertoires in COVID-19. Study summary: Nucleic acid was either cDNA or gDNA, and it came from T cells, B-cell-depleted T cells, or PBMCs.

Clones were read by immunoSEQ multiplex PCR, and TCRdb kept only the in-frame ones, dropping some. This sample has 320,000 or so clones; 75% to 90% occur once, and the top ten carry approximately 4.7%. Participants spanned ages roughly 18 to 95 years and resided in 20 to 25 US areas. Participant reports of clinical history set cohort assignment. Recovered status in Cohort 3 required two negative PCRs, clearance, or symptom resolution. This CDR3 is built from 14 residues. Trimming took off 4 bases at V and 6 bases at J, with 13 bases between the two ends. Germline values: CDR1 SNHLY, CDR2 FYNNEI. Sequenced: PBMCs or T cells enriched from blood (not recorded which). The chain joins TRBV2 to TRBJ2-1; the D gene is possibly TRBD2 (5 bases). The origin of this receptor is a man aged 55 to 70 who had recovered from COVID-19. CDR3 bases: TGTGCCAGCAGTGGGGAGAGTGCTTCCAATGAGCAGTTCTTC. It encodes CASSGESASNEQFF.